These 23 T cell receptor beta chains were sequenced from one sample in a study of shared clonotypes between healthy human individuals. Generated by immunoSEQ multiplex PCR, the TCRdb table keeps only in-frame clones and is missing some. Of over 2,000,000 clones in the sample, 93% were seen once. Naive CD8 cells comprised CD45RO-negative, CCR7-positively selected cells, excluding terminally differentiated effector memory CD45RA+ cells. The sample was naive CD8+ T cells from PBMCs. The source of these receptors is a man aged 18 to 29 in good health. Some clones in this sample may be carry-over from other donors' samples.

V usage is TRBV28 and J usage is TRBJ2-5, with unresolved D. The germline V and J ends were trimmed by 4 bases and 0 bases, with 9 bases remaining between them. The CDR3 contains 14 residues. The germline gives CDR1 MDHEN, CDR2 SYDVKM. CDR3 residues: CASSSWSNQETQYF. The CDR3 nucleotides are TGTGCCAGCAGTTCCTGGAGTAACCAAGAGACCCAGTACTTC.

V usage is TRBV9 and J usage is TRBJ2-3; possibly TRBD1 for D (5 bases). The CDR3 spans 16 residues. Germline V gives CDR1 SGDLS, CDR2 YYNGEE. Trimming shortened V by 4 bases and J by 4 bases, and 19 bases separated the two germline ends. CDR3 in amino acids: CASSYSLTAEADTQYF. The DNA of the CDR3 is TGTGCCAGCAGCTACTCCTTGACAGCCGAGGCAGATACGCAGTATTTT.

V is TRBV29-1 and J is TRBJ1-1; tentatively, D is TRBD1 (6 bases). The V and J ends lost 1 base and 1 base respectively, with 13 bases between them. This CDR3 region has 15 residues. The V gene's germline CDR1 is SQVTM and CDR2 ANQGSEA. CDR3 region: CSVEGAADRNTEAFF. In nucleotides, the CDR3 is TGCAGCGTTGAAGGGGCGGCGGACAGGAACACTGAAGCTTTCTTT.

The chain is built from TRBV7-8 and TRBJ2-1; TRBD2 aligns across 14 bases. This CDR3 has 18 residues. The V and J ends lost 3 bases and 0 bases, in that order; junction bases with no gene match: 4. Per germline, CDR1 SGHVS and CDR2 FQNEAQ. CDR3: CASSLGLAGASSYNEQFF. The DNA of the CDR3 is TGTGCCAGCAGCTTGGGACTAGCGGGAGCTAGCTCCTACAATGAGCAGTTCTTC.

V gene TRBV28 combines with J gene TRBJ2-7, with TRBD2 matching 7 bases. The J segment lost 7 bases and the V segment lost 8 bases, leaving 17 bases of the junction unmatched. The CDR3 totals 15 residues. Germline lookup yields CDR1 MDHEN and CDR2 SYDVKM. The CDR3, as DNA: TGTGCCAGCGAAGAAGGGGAGGGCGGCGTAGAAGAGCAGTACTTC. The encoded protein is CASEEGEGGVEEQYF.

The gene calls are TRBV9 and TRBJ2-1, with 9 bases fitting TRBD2. The junction had 9 bases not matched to a gene; V was cut back by 4 bases and J by 7 bases. CDR3 size: 15 residues. Germline assignment: CDR1 SGDLS and CDR2 YYNGEE. CDR3: CASSFSGSFSNEQFF. CDR3 nucleotide sequence: TGTGCCAGCAGCTTTAGCGGGAGTTTCTCTAATGAGCAGTTCTTC.

The chain joins TRBV28 to TRBJ2-2, with D hard to call. The V gene's germline CDR1 is MDHEN and CDR2 SYDVKM. V was shortened by 3 bases and J by 5 bases, with 10 bases between the two germline ends. The CDR3 covers 14 residues. The CDR3 is CASSFLAGTGELFF. CDR3 DNA sequence: TGTGCCAGCAGTTTTTTAGCCGGGACCGGGGAGCTGTTTTTT.

The chain carries TRBV12-5 and TRBJ2-3, with D unclear. The V gene's germline CDR1 is LGHNT and CDR2 FRNRAP. The length of the CDR3 is 13 residues. V was cut by 2 bases and J by 6 bases, with 9 bases left in between. In nucleotides, the CDR3 is TGTGCTAGTGGTTTGCAACTTGGGGATACGCAGTATTTT. Its protein product is CASGLQLGDTQYF.

The gene calls are TRBV25-1 and TRBJ2-7; D is perhaps TRBD2 (6 bases). Trimming left V 1 base short and J 2 bases short, with 9 bases between. CDR1 and CDR2 from the germline V gene are MGHDK and SYGVNS. The CDR3 runs to 14 residues. DNA for the CDR3: TGTGCCAGCAGTGAATTTGGCGGGGCCTACGAGCAGTACTTC. Encoded protein: CASSEFGGAYEQYF.

The V and J genes are TRBV30 and TRBJ2-7; TRBD1 aligns across 11 bases. The CDR3 is made up of 13 amino acids. The trim removed 6 bases at V and 3 bases at J, leaving 4 bases unmatched. CDR1 is GTSNPN and CDR2 is SVGIG in the germline V gene (reference sequence). CDR3 DNA sequence: TGTGCCTGCCGGGGACAGGGGGTCTACGAGCAGTACTTC. It encodes CACRGQGVYEQYF. Full variable domain (missing parts from reference TRBV30 and TRBJ2-7): SQTIHQWPATLVQPVGSPLSLECTVEGTSNPNLYWYRQAAGRGLQLLFYSVGIGQISSEVPQNLSASRPQDRQFILSSKKLLLSDSGFYLCACRGQGVYEQYFGPGTRLTVT.

The chain links TRBV11-3 to TRBJ2-5, with D perhaps TRBD1 or TRBD2 (5 bases each). Trimming cost V 5 bases and J 11 bases, with 15 bases left between them. CDR3 length: 12 amino acids. Germline CDR1 SGHNT, CDR2 YENEEA. The CDR3 DNA sequence: TGTGCCAGCAGCCCCAACATAGGGGAGCAGTACTTC. This codes for CASSPNIGEQYF.

The chain employs TRBV2 and TRBJ1-4; 7 bases fit TRBD1. The V gene's germline CDR1 is SNHLY and CDR2 FYNNEI. Germline trimming cut 0 bases from V and 8 bases from J; bases unmatched to any gene: 15. The CDR3 is 18 residues long. As DNA, the CDR3 is TGTGCCAGCAGTGAAGCAGGTCGCCACAACAGGGGTTTCGAAAAACTGTTTTTT. Translating gives CASSEAGRHNRGFEKLFF.

V usage is TRBV5-5 and J usage is TRBJ2-7; no clear D. CDR1 is SGHKS and CDR2 is YYEKEE in the germline V gene (reference sequence). The CDR3 sequence is 13 residues long. With 0 bases removed from V and 4 bases from J, the gap between germline ends came to 8 bases. DNA of the CDR3: TGTGCCAGCAGCTTGGGGGTCGTTTACGAGCAGTACTTC. It yields the protein CASSLGVVYEQYF.

The V call is TRBV4-1, the J call TRBJ1-1; tentative D call: TRBD1 (5 bases). V dropped 2 bases and J dropped 2 bases, with 15 bases sitting between them. The CDR3 covers 16 residues. Per the germline V gene, CDR1 is MGHRA and CDR2 is YSYEKL. CDR3: CASSQLFAQGNTEAFF. The CDR3 nucleotides read TGCGCCAGCAGCCAACTGTTCGCGCAGGGAAACACTGAAGCTTTCTTT.

The chain employs TRBV19 and TRBJ2-7, with D uncertain. Looked up from germline, CDR1 is LNHDA and CDR2 is SQIVND (reference sequence). V was trimmed by 5 bases and J by 1 base, leaving 12 bases between them. This CDR3 contains 14 residues. The CDR3 sequence: CASSSSANSYEQYF. The CDR3 nucleotides read TGTGCCAGTAGTTCTTCGGCCAATTCCTACGAGCAGTACTTC.

The V call is TRBV5-5, the J call TRBJ2-7, with D possibly matching TRBD1 (5 bases). V dropped 4 bases and J dropped 2 bases, with 16 bases sitting between them. Looked up from germline, CDR1 is SGHKS and CDR2 is YYEKEE (reference sequence). The CDR3 consists of 15 residues. CDR3 residues: CASSPRAIKAYEQYF. The CDR3 region has the DNA TGTGCCAGCAGCCCCAGGGCTATCAAAGCCTACGAGCAGTACTTC.

The chain is built from TRBV2 and TRBJ2-5; D gene unclear. V dropped 0 bases and J dropped 5 bases, with 13 bases sitting between them. The CDR3 is 15 amino acids. The germline V gene has CDR1 SNHLY and CDR2 FYNNEI. The CDR3 region is CASSEALRLGETQYF. The CDR3 region has the DNA TGTGCCAGCAGTGAAGCGCTTCGATTGGGGGAGACCCAGTACTTC. The full variable domain, in which reference TRBV2 and TRBJ2-5 provide the parts outside the CDR3, is EPEVTQTPSHQVTQMGQEVILRCVPISNHLYFYWYRQILGQKVEFLVSFYNNEISEKSEIFDDQFSVERPDGSNFTLKIRSTKLEDSAMYFCASSEALRLGETQYFGPGTRLLVL.

CDR3 DNA sequence: TGTGCCAGCAGCCCCCAGGGCAATGAGCAGTTCTTC. It yields the protein CASSPQGNEQFF. The chain joins TRBV5-5 to TRBJ2-1, with TRBD1 as a possible D gene (5 bases). The germline gives CDR1 SGHKS, CDR2 YYEKEE (reference sequence). Trimming took off 4 bases at V and 6 bases at J, with 8 bases between the two ends. The CDR3 is made up of 12 amino acids.

The chain is built from TRBV6-5 and TRBJ1-1; D gene unclear. CDR3 length: 12 amino acids. V was pared by 5 bases and J by 2 bases, with 6 bases between. CDR1 MNHEY and CDR2 SVGAGI come from the germline V gene. Here the CDR3 reads CASSTRNTEAFF. In nucleotides, the CDR3 is TGTGCCAGCAGTACAAGAAACACTGAAGCTTTCTTT.

In its sample, this clone was seen once. The J gene is TRBJ2-2, the V gene TRBV7-3; TRBD2 matches 13 bases. The germline V gene encodes CDR1 SGHTA and CDR2 FQGTGA. Trimming at V came to 5 bases and at J to 4 bases, leaving 7 bases not matched to a gene. This CDR3 has 17 amino acids. CDR3 residues: CASSPGTSGNPTGELFF. CDR3 DNA sequence: TGTGCCAGCAGCCCCGGGACTAGCGGGAACCCCACCGGGGAGCTGTTTTTT.

This sequence joins TRBV27 and TRBJ2-7; D perhaps matches TRBD2 (6 bases). This CDR3 region has 16 residues. CDR1 and CDR2 from the germline V gene are MNHEY and SMNVEV (reference sequence). The germline V and J ends were trimmed by 3 bases and 6 bases, with 21 bases remaining between them. The CDR3 loop is CASSLDYRDPRGEQYF. CDR3 DNA sequence: TGTGCCAGCAGTTTGGACTACCGGGATCCGCGAGGCGAGCAGTACTTC.

The chain employs TRBV7-8 and TRBJ2-1, with TRBD2 matching 12 bases. With 3 bases clipped from V and 6 bases from J, the junction kept 3 bases outside the gene matches. CDR1 is SGHVS, CDR2 FQNEAQ, per germline. This CDR3 is 15 amino acids long. This chain's CDR3 is CASSFSSGRANEQFF. The CDR3 nucleotides read TGTGCCAGCAGCTTCTCTAGCGGGAGGGCCAATGAGCAGTTCTTC.

The chain couples TRBV19 to TRBJ1-5, with TRBD1 matching over 7 bases. The germline V gene has CDR1 LNHDA and CDR2 SQIVND (reference sequence). The V segment lost 0 bases and the J segment 3 bases; nucleotides outside the gene matches: 8. The length of the CDR3 is 17 residues. The CDR3 DNA reads as TGTGCCAGTAGTATAGAGGGCAGGGGGGCTCTCAATCAGCCCCAGCATTTT. Translating gives CASSIEGRGALNQPQHF. Drawing the rest from reference TRBV19 and TRBJ1-5, the complete variable domain is DGGITQSPKYLFRKEGQNVTLSCEQNLNHDAMYWYRQDPGQGLRLIYYSQIVNDFQKGDIAEGYSVSREKKESFPLTVTSAQKNPTAFYLCASSIEGRGALNQPQHFGDGTRLSIL.